This TCR beta chain comes out of a study of T cells in localized non-small cell lung cancer. General observations from the study: When the top 100 tumor clones were examined, a median 57 of them also appeared in the adjacent lung, which was paired and uninvolved. Since sequencing was restricted to only one region of the tumor, intratumor heterogeneity remains a possibility. The study found T cell clonality highest in uninvolved adjacent lung, above tumor.

TCRdb keeps only in-frame clones here, not all; method: immunoSEQ multiplex PCR. The sample has roughly 1,600 clones, around a quarter seen once. A word on this clone: The target antigen is unknown.

The receptor was isolated from a male donor aged 60 or over with stage II lung adenocarcinoma. The source was normal lung tissue next to the tumor, collected before any cancer treatment.

The CDR3 protein is CASSIPRTGDTQYF. CDR3 nucleotide sequence: TGTGCCAGTAGTATCCCGCGGACAGGGGATACGCAGTATTTT. The V gene is TRBV19, the J gene TRBJ2-3; 8 positions agree with TRBD1. The CDR3 covers 14 residues. CDR1 LNHDA and CDR2 SQIVND come from the germline V gene (reference sequence). V shed 3 bases, J shed 6 bases, and the junction held 5 bases outside the gene matches.